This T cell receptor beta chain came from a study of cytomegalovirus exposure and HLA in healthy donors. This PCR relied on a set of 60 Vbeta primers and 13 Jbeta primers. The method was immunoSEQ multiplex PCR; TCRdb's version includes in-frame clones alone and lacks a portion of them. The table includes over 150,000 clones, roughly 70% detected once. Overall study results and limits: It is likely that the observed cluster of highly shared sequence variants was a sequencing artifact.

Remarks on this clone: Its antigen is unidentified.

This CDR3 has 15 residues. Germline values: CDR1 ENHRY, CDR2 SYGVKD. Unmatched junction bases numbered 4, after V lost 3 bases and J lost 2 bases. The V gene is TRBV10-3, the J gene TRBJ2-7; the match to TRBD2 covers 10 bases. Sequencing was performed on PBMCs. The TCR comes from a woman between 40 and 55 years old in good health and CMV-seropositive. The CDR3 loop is CAISDSSGGPYEQYF. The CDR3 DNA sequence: TGTGCCATCAGTGACTCTAGCGGGGGCCCCTACGAGCAGTACTTC.